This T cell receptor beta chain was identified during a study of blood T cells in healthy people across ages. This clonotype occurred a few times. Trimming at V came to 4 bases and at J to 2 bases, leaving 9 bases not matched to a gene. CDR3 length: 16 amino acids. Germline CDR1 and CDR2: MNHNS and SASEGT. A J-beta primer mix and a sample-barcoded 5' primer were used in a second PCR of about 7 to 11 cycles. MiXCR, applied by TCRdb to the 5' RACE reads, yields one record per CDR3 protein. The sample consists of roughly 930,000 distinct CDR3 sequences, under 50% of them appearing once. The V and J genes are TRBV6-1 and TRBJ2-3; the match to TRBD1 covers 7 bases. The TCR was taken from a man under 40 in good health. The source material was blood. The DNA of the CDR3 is TGTGCCAGCAGTGTTGGCCCGGACAGGAACACAGATACGCAGTATTTT. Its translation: CASSVGPDRNTDTQYF.